Here is one T cell receptor beta chain with its context. Its antigen is not identified. This specimen comes from a study of beta chain features in type 1 diabetes. Study information: Comparable age, gender and cell yields were observed in patients relative to healthy donors. Study conclusions and caveats: Naive, central memory and Treg TCRB repertoires appeared more alike in patients than in healthy donors. When Type 1 diabetes patients were examined, their TCRB CDR3s proved moderately but significantly shorter in all four CD4+ subsets.

The authors sorted CD4+ naive, central memory, regulatory and stem cell-like memory cells via CD45RO/CCR7/CD25/CD127/CD95/CD27. Trimming shortened V by 4 bases and J by 4 bases, and 8 bases separated the two germline ends. CDR1 is MDHEN and CDR2 is SYDVKM in the germline V gene. The CDR3 spans 13 residues. TCRB transcripts that were expressed got sequenced, as all of the isolated RNA had been reverse transcribed. Sequencing used immunoSEQ multiplex PCR; TCRdb keeps in-frame clones, though not all of them. The table shows 250,000 to 350,000 clones, with roughly 13% occurring only once. Specimen: naive CD4+ T cells from blood. The chain carries TRBV28 and TRBJ1-5; D is unresolved. The clonotype comes from a man aged 25 to 40 with type 1 diabetes. The CDR3, as DNA: TGTGCCAGCAGTTACGGTCCTAATCAGCCCCAGCATTTT. This gives the protein CASSYGPNQPQHF.